The text below deals with one T cell receptor beta chain. In the authors' methods: The assay estimated nucleated cells by amplifying reference gene primers. Sequencing was performed with immunoSEQ multiplex PCR; in TCRdb, only in-frame clones are kept and a portion is missing. V and J calls and clone size follow that table, whereas D and trimming were derived from the DNA. The sample records more than 80,000 clones, roughly 88% being singletons. This sample is drawn from a study of blood T cell repertoires in COVID-19. In the study overall: From the United States, Italy and Spain came samples of acute and convalescent COVID-19. The analysed material was cDNA or gDNA that came from T cells, B-cell-depleted T cells, or PBMCs.

The clonotype comes from a man in his late teens or twenties with COVID-19, enrolled during active disease. Sequenced material: peripheral blood.

CDR3 DNA: TGTGCCAGCAGCTTGGGACAGGGGAACGGAAACACCATATATTTT. It specifies CASSLGQGNGNTIYF. This sequence joins TRBV7-2 and TRBJ1-3, with 10 nucleotides matching TRBD1. CDR3 length: 15 residues. Germline V gene lookup returns CDR1 SGHTA and CDR2 FQGNSA. The V and J ends lost 3 bases and 4 bases, in that order; junction bases with no gene match: 3.